This TCR beta chain was recovered during a study of OX40 agonist ivuxolimab in advanced cancers. Overall study context: The mean age was approximately 60 years, ranging from about 20 to 79, with less than 90% of participants male. Therapy given before enrollment (anti-PD-1, anti-PD-L1 or anti-CTLA-4) was allowed, and 40% to 50% had some. Study results and limitations: With doses of 0.1 to 3.0 mg/kg, CD4+ and CD8+ blood T cells had undergone clonal expansion by week 6.

A word on this clone: Its antigen is not known.

Clones were sequenced by immunoSEQ multiplex PCR, and TCRdb holds only the in-frame ones, with some missing. The table lists about 100,000 clones, about 91% of them singletons. V gave up 1 base and J gave up 2 bases; unmatched junction bases: 13. Germline V CDR1 and CDR2: SGHRS, YFSETQ. The CDR3 runs 18 residues. The sequencing here drew on CD4+ or CD8+ T cells sorted from blood, taken in a trial of the OX40 agonist ivuxolimab. This receptor was obtained from an adult with an advanced solid tumor such as melanoma, head and neck, liver or kidney cancer. The chain employs TRBV5-1 and TRBJ2-3; 7 positions agree with TRBD1. The CDR3 bases are TGCGCCAGCAGCTTGACAGCCTCAGGGGGTTGGTCCACAGATACGCAGTATTTT. This codes for CASSLTASGGWSTDTQYF.